This passage covers 24 T cell receptor beta chains from one sample sequenced in a study of early T cells in non-severe SARS-CoV-2 infection. MiXCR, run by TCRdb on the 5' RACE reads, gives a single entry per CDR3 protein. The sample records about 94,000 distinct CDR3 sequences, approximately 13% being singletons. The sequenced sample was whole blood. The source is an adult who was a healthcare worker with PCR-confirmed SARS-CoV-2 infection or an uninfected control (not recorded which).

The DNA for the CDR3 is TGTGCCAGCAGCGGACAGGGTGATCACCAGCCCCAGCATTTT. Translation gives CASSGQGDHQPQHF. The gene calls are TRBV25-1 and TRBJ1-5; 8 bases map to TRBD1. With V trimmed by 6 bases and J by 7 bases, 8 bases remained unmatched. This CDR3 is 14 amino acids long. Per the germline V gene, CDR1 is MGHDK and CDR2 is SYGVNS.

This clonotype appeared many times. This chain connects TRBV12-3 or TRBV12-4 to TRBJ1-5, with D perhaps matching TRBD1 (6 bases). V was clipped by 6 bases and J by 5 bases, with 20 bases between them. The CDR3 has 16 residues. The CDR3 DNA reads as TGTGCCAGCAGCCGTGGTGGGGGCAGGGTGTATCAGCCCCAGCATTTT. Protein product: CASSRGGGRVYQPQHF.

This sequence joins TRBV6-1 and TRBJ2-5; a possible D gene is TRBD2 (6 bases). The CDR3 covers 18 residues. Germline CDR1 is MNHNS and CDR2 is SASEGT. Trimming removed 3 bases at V and 2 bases at J, with 22 bases between. CDR3: CASSDLPGVSGRQETQYF. The CDR3 DNA follows: TGTGCCAGCAGTGACCTCCCCGGGGTGTCGGGGAGGCAAGAGACCCAGTACTTC.

V gene TRBV28 combines with J gene TRBJ1-4; 8 bases fit TRBD1. The CDR3 covers 14 residues. Germline assignment: CDR1 MDHEN and CDR2 SYDVKM. The V and J ends lost 7 bases and 5 bases, in that order; junction bases with no gene match: 6. The CDR3 DNA follows: TGTGCCAGCAATGACAGGGGACGGAATGAAAAACTGTTTTTT. It is translated as CASNDRGRNEKLFF.

This clonotype was detected many times. The rearrangement links TRBV11-2 to TRBJ2-3, with 10 bases lining up with TRBD2. In germline, CDR1 is SGHAT, CDR2 FQNNGV. The CDR3 has 17 amino acids. Unmatched junction bases numbered 10, after V lost 2 bases and J lost 5 bases. The CDR3, as DNA: TGTGCCAGCAGCTTAAGGCCAGCGGGGGGGCCGAAAGATACGCAGTATTTT. As protein: CASSLRPAGGPKDTQYF. Together with reference TRBV11-2 and TRBJ2-3, the CDR3 gives the full variable domain: EAGVAQSPRYKIIEKRQSVAFWCNPISGHATLYWYQQILGQGPKLLIQFQNNGVVDDSQLPKDRFSAERLKGVDSTLKIQPAKLEDSAVYLCASSLRPAGGPKDTQYFGPGTRLTVL.

Details on this clonotype: This may come from a read error, since a much larger clone is one base off. The chain combines TRBV19 with TRBJ2-3; D ambiguous. This CDR3 spans 12 amino acids. Between the trimmed V and J ends, which lost 4 bases and 6 bases, there was a span of 8 bases. Germline V CDR1 and CDR2: LNHDA, SQIVND (reference sequence). In nucleotides, the CDR3 is TGTGCCAGTAGTACCACGTGGGATACGCAGTATTTT. Translated: CASSTTWDTQYF.

This clonotype showed up many times. The genes are TRBV19 and TRBJ2-3, with D hard to call. CDR3 length: 12 amino acids. Trimming pared 3 bases from V and 5 bases from J, leaving 6 bases between. Germline CDR1 and CDR2: LNHDA and SQIVND (reference sequence). In DNA form, the CDR3 reads TGTGCCAGTAGTATGAAGGGAGATACGCAGTATTTT. Protein sequence: CASSMKGDTQYF.

CDR3 in DNA: TGTGCCAGCATTGACCCTACCCCCCCCGGGGAGCTGTTTTTT. Its translation is CASIDPTPPGELFF. The chain links TRBV6-6 to TRBJ2-2, with no clear D. The CDR3 covers 14 residues. V was cut by 7 bases and J by 6 bases, with 15 bases left in between. The germline V gene has CDR1 MNHNY and CDR2 SVGAGI (reference sequence).

The J gene is TRBJ1-2, the V gene TRBV6-1; perhaps TRBD1 as D (6 bases). Germline assignment: CDR1 MNHNS and CDR2 SASEGT. This CDR3 comprises 15 residues. Trimming took 7 bases from V and 0 from J, leaving 15 bases between them. CDR3 protein: CASTTDRPANYGYTF. CDR3 nucleotides: TGTGCCAGCACCACAGACAGGCCCGCTAACTATGGCTACACCTTC.

The chain is built from TRBV4-2 and TRBJ1-2; 12 nucleotides match TRBD1. Germline loops: CDR1 LGHNA, CDR2 YNFKEQ. V lost 1 base and J lost 8; bases outside the gene matches: 11. The CDR3 is 17 amino acids. CDR3 nucleotides: TGTGCCAGCAGCCAAGTGGGTGGGGGACAGGGGGCGAGGGGCTACACCTTC. It codes for CASSQVGGGQGARGYTF.

The chain has TRBV3-1 and TRBJ2-1; no clear D gene. CDR1 is LGHDT and CDR2 is YNNKEL in the germline V gene (reference sequence). This CDR3 has 14 amino acids. V was pared by 8 bases and J by 10 bases, with 21 bases between. The CDR3 sequence: CASAGSKRSGEQFF. The CDR3, as DNA: TGTGCCAGCGCCGGATCTAAGCGTTCGGGCGAGCAGTTCTTC.

This clonotype was seen many times. The chain uses TRBV6-5 and TRBJ2-7; unclear D gene. From germline, CDR1 is MNHEY and CDR2 SVGAGI. This CDR3 is 15 amino acids long. Trimming stripped 2 bases from V and 4 bases from J, with 15 bases between. CDR3 loop: CASSYQSKRIYEQYF. The CDR3 nucleotides are TGTGCCAGCAGTTACCAGTCGAAGAGGATATACGAGCAGTACTTC.

This clonotype has just a few counts. The chain recombines TRBV27 with TRBJ2-7, with 10 bases that match TRBD1. V lost 3 bases and J lost 4; bases outside the gene matches: 3. The CDR3 contains 14 residues. Germline V lookup: CDR1 MNHEY, CDR2 SMNVEV (reference sequence). CDR3 in amino acids: CASSFGTGAYEQYF. The CDR3 bases are TGTGCCAGCAGTTTCGGGACAGGGGCGTACGAGCAGTACTTC.

In this sample, this clonotype turned up many times. The chain is built from TRBV3-1 and TRBJ1-2; possibly TRBD1 for D (6 bases). The CDR3 is 15 amino acids. Germline V gene sequence: CDR1 LGHDT, CDR2 YNNKEL (reference sequence). V was pared by 1 base and J by 1 base, with 10 bases between. The CDR3 loop reads CASSQGTANNYGYTF. CDR3 nucleotide sequence: TGTGCCAGCAGCCAAGGGACAGCTAATAACTATGGCTACACCTTC.

The rearrangement uses TRBV7-8 and TRBJ2-2, with D unclear. CDR3 length: 15 amino acids. CDR1 is SGHVS, CDR2 FQNEAQ, per germline. V lost 7 bases, J lost 0 bases, and 12 bases lay in between. The CDR3, as DNA: TGTGCCAGCATCCCCTCGTACTCGAACACCGGGGAGCTGTTTTTT. Translating it yields CASIPSYSNTGELFF. The full variable domain, with the rest looked up from reference TRBV7-8 and TRBJ2-2, is GAGVSQSPRYKVAKRGQDVALRCDPISGHVSLFWYQQALGQGPEFLTYFQNEAQLDKSGLPSDRFFAERPEGSVSTLKIQRTQQEDSAVYLCASIPSYSNTGELFFGEGSRLTVL.

This clonotype was detected only a few times. V gene TRBV13 combines with J gene TRBJ2-7; D is undetermined. Trimming cost V 3 bases and J 3 bases, with 9 bases left between them. This CDR3 comprises 13 residues. In germline, CDR1 is PRHDT, CDR2 FYEKMQ (reference sequence). The CDR3 DNA reads as TGTGCCAGCAGCTTTGACGGAATCTACGAGCAGTACTTC. Its protein is CASSFDGIYEQYF.

This clonotype was seen only once. Mismatch with germline at one junction end may stem from a read error. This sequence joins TRBV28 and TRBJ2-3; no clear D. CDR1 and CDR2 from the germline V gene are MDHEN and SYDVKM. This CDR3 contains 11 residues. In nucleotides, the CDR3 is TGTGCCAGCAGTCCCCACCTGACGCGGTATTTT. This codes for CASSPHLTRYF.

This clonotype was seen a few times. The chain uses TRBV7-9 and TRBJ2-1; D possibly corresponds to TRBD1 (6 bases). Between the trimmed V and J ends, which lost 6 bases and 7 bases, there was a span of 16 bases. There are 14 residues in the CDR3. The V gene's germline CDR1 is SEHNR and CDR2 FQNEAQ (reference sequence). For the CDR3, the DNA is TGTGCCAGCAGTTCGCACTTCGGACAGAATGAGCAGTTCTTC. Its protein product is CASSSHFGQNEQFF.

The genes are TRBV14 and TRBJ1-1; 8 bases match TRBD1. This CDR3 is built from 15 residues. The germline CDR1 and CDR2 sequences are SGHDN and FVKESK. V shed 5 bases, J shed 4 bases, and the junction held 9 bases outside the gene matches. The CDR3 sequence is CASSGQGWRSTEAFF. The CDR3 DNA reads TGTGCCAGCAGCGGACAGGGATGGAGAAGCACTGAAGCTTTCTTT.

V is TRBV4-1 and J is TRBJ2-2; unclear D gene. This CDR3 has 15 amino acids. The V gene lost 6 bases and the J gene lost 4 bases, with 15 bases spanning the gap. CDR1 MGHRA and CDR2 YSYEKL come from the germline V gene. In nucleotides, the CDR3 is TGCGCCAGCAGGTCCCTCGGGCAGGTCACCGGGGAGCTGTTTTTT. Translated, it gives CASRSLGQVTGELFF.

This rearrangement joins TRBV9 to TRBJ2-7, with 7 bases matching TRBD1. V lost 1 base, J lost 2 bases, and 9 bases stayed unmatched. From germline, CDR1 is SGDLS and CDR2 YYNGEE. This CDR3 contains 16 residues. DNA of the CDR3: TGTGCCAGCAGCGTACTGGCCGGGACAGAGGCCTACGAGCAGTACTTC. Translation gives CASSVLAGTEAYEQYF.

This clonotype occurred many times. The chain is built from TRBV7-9 and TRBJ1-2, with TRBD1 matching over 8 bases. The trim removed 3 bases at V and 4 bases at J, leaving 1 base unmatched. The CDR3 totals 13 residues. Germline V gene data show CDR1 as SEHNR and CDR2 as FQNEAQ (reference sequence). The CDR3 protein is CASSLDRVYGYTF. The DNA of the CDR3 is TGTGCCAGCAGCTTGGACAGGGTCTATGGCTACACCTTC.

This clonotype was found many times. The chain joins TRBV20-1 to TRBJ2-2; perhaps TRBD2 as D (7 bases). This CDR3 is 14 amino acids long. Looked up from germline, CDR1 is DFQATT and CDR2 is SNEGSKA (reference sequence). V was clipped by 6 bases and J by 1 base, with 12 bases between them. This CDR3 is CSAKGGWNTGELFF. The CDR3 DNA follows: TGCAGTGCAAAGGGGGGGTGGAACACCGGGGAGCTGTTTTTT.

There are a few counts of this clonotype. The CDR3 loop reads CASSAHSGGYAEKLFF. The DNA of the CDR3 is TGTGCCAGCAGCGCGCACTCAGGGGGCTATGCTGAAAAACTGTTTTTT. The chain combines TRBV9 with TRBJ1-4; 8 positions agree with TRBD1. V lost 3 bases and J lost 7; bases outside the gene matches: 11. From germline, CDR1 is SGDLS and CDR2 YYNGEE. This CDR3 spans 16 amino acids.